What follows describes a single T cell receptor beta chain. This specimen comes from a study of blood T cell repertoires in COVID-19. Study in general: Both acute and convalescent COVID-19 samples were obtained from the United States, Italy and Spain. In each case, the material was cDNA or gDNA derived from T cells, B-cell-depleted T cells, or PBMCs.

Sequencing was performed with immunoSEQ multiplex PCR; in TCRdb, only in-frame clones are kept and a portion is missing. The table has some 370,000 clones, more than 75% seen once. The CDR3 consists of 14 residues. CDR1 LGHDT and CDR2 YNNKEL come from the germline V gene (reference sequence). J gave up 4 bases and V 3 bases, and 5 bases lay outside the gene matches. It was during active infection that Seattle patients were enrolled and then longitudinally followed. The sequencing sample was made of peripheral blood. The chain employs TRBV3-1 (or the pseudogene TRBV3-2) and TRBJ1-1; 7 nucleotides agree with TRBD1. This clonotype originated in a woman in her thirties with COVID-19, enrolled during active disease. The CDR3 DNA reads as TGTGCCAGCAGCCATGGCCGGGACAGCACTGAAGCTTTCTTT. Translating it yields CASSHGRDSTEAFF.